This TCR beta chain was sequenced in a study of cytomegalovirus exposure and HLA in healthy donors. Concerning this clone itself: The antigen is unknown.

The CDR3 has 17 amino acids. Per the germline V gene, CDR1 is LNHDA and CDR2 is SQIVND (reference sequence). Trimming shortened V by 4 bases and J by 0 bases, and 16 bases separated the two germline ends. PCR involved 60 Vbeta and 13 Jbeta primers. TCRdb's copy holds only in-frame clones and misses some; the assay was immunoSEQ multiplex PCR. The table has 95,000 to 150,000 clones, roughly three fifths seen once. Study conclusions and caveats: After further analysis at a later stage, 17,000 or so TCR beta sequences were associated with HLA alleles at 0.05 false discovery rate.

The sequence derives from a woman aged 40 to 50 in good health and CMV-seropositive. The rearrangement uses TRBV19 and TRBJ1-3; a possible D gene is TRBD1 (5 bases). Source material: PBMCs. This CDR3 reads CASSRSRAGLSGNTIYF. CDR3 DNA sequence: TGTGCCAGTAGTAGGTCACGTGCAGGGCTCTCTGGAAACACCATATATTTT.